One and the same sample provided the 18 T cell receptor beta chains below, sequenced in a study of blood T cell repertoires in COVID-19. Assay used: immunoSEQ multiplex PCR; TCRdb lists only in-frame clones, some missing. The table has over 200,000 clones, about 89% seen once. Sequencing input: peripheral blood. These receptors were obtained from a man aged 60 to 69 who had recovered from COVID-19.

The chain carries TRBV28 and TRBJ1-1; tentative D call: TRBD1 (5 bases). Germline V gives CDR1 MDHEN, CDR2 SYDVKM. The CDR3 spans 17 residues. V was cut by 7 bases and J by 0 bases, with 21 bases left in between. Written as DNA, the CDR3 is TGTGCCAGCAAACCGCAGGGCCTCATAATAATGAACACTGAAGCTTTCTTT. Translation: CASKPQGLIIMNTEAFF.

The V call is TRBV18, the J call TRBJ2-6; 8 nucleotides agree with TRBD1. Germline V gives CDR1 KGHSH, CDR2 LQKENI. Trimming took 2 bases from V and 2 from J; bases not matched to a gene: 8. The CDR3 contains 18 residues. CDR3 nucleotides: TGTGCCAGCTCACCATCAGGGGGCGCGATGGCTGGGGCCAACGTCCTGACTTTC. Translated, it gives CASSPSGGAMAGANVLTF.

CDR3: CASKGEGVPRNTIYF. CDR3 nucleotides: TGTGCCAGCAAGGGGGAGGGGGTTCCTAGAAACACCATATATTTT. The rearrangement links TRBV28 to TRBJ1-3, with D tentatively TRBD1 (6 bases). Germline V gives CDR1 MDHEN, CDR2 SYDVKM. V was cut by 7 bases and J by 5 bases, with 18 bases left in between. The CDR3 totals 15 residues.

As concerns this clone: Other DNA sequences from this sample encode an identical CDR3 as well. The J gene is TRBJ1-5, the V gene TRBV2, with 11 bases matching TRBD1. The V and J ends lost 6 bases and 4 bases, in that order; junction bases with no gene match: 2. Germline V gene sequence: CDR1 SNHLY, CDR2 FYNNEI. CDR3 length: 14 residues. DNA for the CDR3: TGTGCCAGCAGCCGGGACAGGGGGAATCAGCCCCAGCATTTT. Its protein is CASSRDRGNQPQHF.

The chain has TRBV7-9 and TRBJ1-2; D is uncertain. Germline CDR1 is SEHNR and CDR2 is FQNEAQ (reference sequence). The CDR3 covers 13 residues. V shed 3 bases and J shed 7 bases, with 12 bases lying between them. This CDR3 is CASSFRWRSGYTF. The CDR3 region has the DNA TGTGCCAGCAGCTTCAGGTGGAGGTCTGGCTACACCTTC.

V and J are TRBV18 and TRBJ2-3, with TRBD2 matching over 7 bases. The CDR3 covers 18 residues. V lost 1 base and J lost 4; bases outside the gene matches: 14. CDR1 and CDR2 from the germline V gene are KGHSH and LQKENI. In DNA form, the CDR3 reads TGTGCCAGCTCACCACGACCAGTGGGGGGGTCTCTTGCAGATACGCAGTATTTT. Residues: CASSPRPVGGSLADTQYF. Full variable domain (missing parts from reference TRBV18 and TRBJ2-3): NAGVMQNPRHLVRRRGQEARLRCSPMKGHSHVYWYRQLPEEGLKFMVYLQKENIIDESGMPKERFSAEFPKEGPSILRIQQVVRGDSAAYFCASSPRPVGGSLADTQYFGPGTRLTVL.

The chain has TRBV5-6 and TRBJ1-3, with 9 bases fitting TRBD1. The V and J ends lost 1 base and 4 bases, in that order; junction bases with no gene match: 3. Germline assignment: CDR1 SGHDT and CDR2 YYEEEE. This CDR3 is 15 amino acids long. CDR3 sequence: CASSLTGGMGNTIYF. DNA of the CDR3: TGTGCCAGCAGCTTGACAGGGGGCATGGGAAACACCATATATTTT. The whole variable domain, filled in from reference TRBV5-6 and TRBJ1-3, reads DAGVTQSPTHLIKTRGQQVTLRCSPKSGHDTVSWYQQALGQGPQFIFQYYEEEERQRGNFPDRFSGHQFPNYSSELNVNALLLGDSALYLCASSLTGGMGNTIYFGEGSWLTVV.

The chain recombines TRBV6-6 with TRBJ1-3, with D tentatively TRBD1 (6 bases). The germline CDR1 and CDR2 sequences are MNHNY and SVGAGI (reference sequence). Trimming took 7 bases from V and 4 from J, leaving 17 bases between them. The CDR3 covers 15 residues. CDR3 in amino acids: CASKGSRQDGNTIYF. DNA for the CDR3: TGTGCCAGCAAAGGTTCGCGACAGGACGGAAACACCATATATTTT.

V and J are TRBV5-1 and TRBJ1-1; 7 bases are a match to TRBD1. This CDR3 has 15 amino acids. In germline, CDR1 is SGHRS, CDR2 YFSETQ. The V gene end was trimmed by 3 bases and the J gene end by 2 bases; junction bases not matched to a gene: 7. The CDR3 nucleotides read TGCGCCAGCAGCTCGAACAGGGGCCGCAACACTGAAGCTTTCTTT. Encoded protein: CASSSNRGRNTEAFF.

This chain uses TRBV2 with TRBJ2-7, with TRBD2 matching over 11 bases. With 4 bases clipped from V and 4 bases from J, the junction kept 3 bases outside the gene matches. Per germline, CDR1 SNHLY and CDR2 FYNNEI. The CDR3 covers 14 residues. Here the CDR3 DNA reads TGTGCCAGCAGTGTGGGGACTAGCGGTTACGAGCAGTACTTC. Translation gives CASSVGTSGYEQYF.

The rearrangement uses TRBV19 and TRBJ2-7; 8 bases align to TRBD2. The germline V gene encodes CDR1 LNHDA and CDR2 SQIVND (reference sequence). J was trimmed by 3 bases and V by 3 bases; bases with no gene match: 4. This CDR3 region has 14 residues. CDR3 in DNA: TGTGCCAGTAGTATTGAGCGGGGGAGCTACGAGCAGTACTTC. Protein product: CASSIERGSYEQYF.

The chain recombines TRBV10-3 with TRBJ1-1; a possible D gene is TRBD1 (5 bases). V was pared by 5 bases and J by 0 bases, with 13 bases between. Germline values: CDR1 ENHRY, CDR2 SYGVKD. The CDR3 spans 15 residues. CDR3 in DNA: TGTGCCATCAGTCGGGGCCCGGGAGTGAACACTGAAGCTTTCTTT. Protein sequence: CAISRGPGVNTEAFF.

This chain joins TRBV5-4 and TRBJ2-6, with D possibly being TRBD1 (5 bases). V lost 4 bases and J 0 bases, leaving 17 bases between the germline ends. Germline lookup yields CDR1 SGHNT and CDR2 YYREEE (reference sequence). The CDR3 covers 18 residues. The CDR3 bases are TGTGCCAGCAGCAAAGGACACTCCGGACGCTCTGGGGCCAACGTCCTGACTTTC. As protein: CASSKGHSGRSGANVLTF.

The V and J genes are TRBV6-5 and TRBJ2-7, with 7 bases identical to TRBD1. Germline loops: CDR1 MNHEY, CDR2 SVGAGI. The J segment lost 0 bases and the V segment lost 6 bases, leaving 8 bases of the junction unmatched. The CDR3 is made up of 15 amino acids. The CDR3 sequence: CASRLDRLSSYEQYF. The CDR3 DNA is TGTGCCAGCAGGCTGGACAGGTTGAGCTCCTACGAGCAGTACTTC.

The rearrangement links TRBV24-1 to TRBJ2-3; TRBD2 matches 7 bases. The CDR3 extends over 15 amino acids. Germline lookup yields CDR1 KGHDR and CDR2 SFDVKD. After removal of 4 bases from V and 4 bases from J, the junction contained 7 bases not matched to a gene. The CDR3 DNA reads as TGTGCCACCAGTGACACGACTAGCAGGGCAGATACGCAGTATTTT. It specifies CATSDTTSRADTQYF.

This chain links TRBV5-1 with TRBJ1-4; weak D call: TRBD1 (6 bases). Trimming stripped 4 bases from V and 6 bases from J, with 13 bases between. CDR3 length: 14 residues. Germline assignment: CDR1 SGHRS and CDR2 YFSETQ. DNA for the CDR3: TGCGCCAGCAGCAGGGAAGGGGGAGATGAAAAACTGTTTTTT. Its translation: CASSREGGDEKLFF.

This chain connects TRBV7-2 to TRBJ2-7, with 8 positions matching TRBD2. V trimming: 3 bases; J trimming: 2 bases; junction bases outside the gene matches: 6. The CDR3 is made up of 15 amino acids. Germline loops: CDR1 SGHTA, CDR2 FQGNSA. In nucleotides, the CDR3 is TGTGCCAGCAGCTTGCTTATAGCGGGAACCTACGAGCAGTACTTC. Translating gives CASSLLIAGTYEQYF.

This rearrangement joins TRBV11-2 to TRBJ1-2, with unresolved D. The CDR3 consists of 14 residues. CDR1 SGHAT and CDR2 FQNNGV come from the germline V gene. With 5 bases removed from V and 7 bases from J, the gap between germline ends came to 17 bases. This CDR3 reads CASSPFGGVPGYTF. The CDR3, as DNA: TGTGCCAGCAGCCCCTTCGGCGGAGTCCCTGGCTACACCTTC.